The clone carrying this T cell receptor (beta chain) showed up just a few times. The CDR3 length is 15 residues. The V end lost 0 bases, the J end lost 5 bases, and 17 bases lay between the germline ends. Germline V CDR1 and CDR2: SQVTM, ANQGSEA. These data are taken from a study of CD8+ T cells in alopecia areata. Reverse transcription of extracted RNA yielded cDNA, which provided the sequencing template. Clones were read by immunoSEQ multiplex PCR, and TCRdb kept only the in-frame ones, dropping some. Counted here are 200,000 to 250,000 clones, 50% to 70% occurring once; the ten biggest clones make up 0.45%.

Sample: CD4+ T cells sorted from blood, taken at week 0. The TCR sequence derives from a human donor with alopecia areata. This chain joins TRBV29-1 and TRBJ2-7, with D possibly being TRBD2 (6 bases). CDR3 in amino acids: CSVEDGSGARNEQYF. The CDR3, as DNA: TGCAGCGTTGAAGACGGTTCGGGAGCTCGTAACGAGCAGTACTTC.